What follows are 10 T cell receptor beta chains derived from one specimen sequenced in a study of blood T cell repertoires in COVID-19. Data came from immunoSEQ multiplex PCR; TCRdb stores just in-frame clones and leaves some out. The sample has around 270,000 clones; over 70% are singletons. The sequenced material came from PBMCs or T cells enriched from blood (not recorded which). These TCRs come from a woman in her thirties or forties who had been exposed to COVID-19.

This chain joins TRBV7-3 and TRBJ2-1, with TRBD1 identical over 7 bases. V was pared by 5 bases and J by 0 bases, with 4 bases of the junction left unmatched. From germline, CDR1 is SGHTA and CDR2 FQGTGA. The CDR3 runs 15 residues. CDR3 in DNA: TGTGCCAGCAGCCCACAGGGGAGCTCCTACAATGAGCAGTTCTTC. It is translated as CASSPQGSSYNEQFF.

About this clone: One end of the junction varies from germline; a read error may be responsible. This sequence joins TRBV5-1 and TRBJ2-6; tentatively, D is TRBD1 (6 bases). The V gene's germline CDR1 is SGHRS and CDR2 YFSETQ. This CDR3 contains 18 residues. CDR3 in amino acids: CARSLGEGGSSGANVLTF. CDR3 sequence (DNA): TGTGCCCGCAGCTTGGGGGAAGGGGGAAGTTCTGGGGCCAACGTCCTGACTTTC.

V is TRBV12-3 or TRBV12-4 and J is TRBJ2-7; D is unclear. This CDR3 has 12 amino acids. Trimming stripped 8 bases from V and 2 bases from J, with 10 bases between. CDR3 DNA sequence: TGTGCCAGCTCCACCGGAGCCTACGAGCAGTACTTC. It yields the protein CASSTGAYEQYF.

The chain combines TRBV29-1 with TRBJ2-2; 8 bases match TRBD1. The junction had 2 bases not matched to a gene; V was cut back by 7 bases and J by 1 base. Germline assignment: CDR1 SQVTM and CDR2 ANQGSEA. The CDR3 runs to 13 residues. CDR3 residues: CSAGTGNTGELFF. The CDR3 nucleotides read TGCAGCGCAGGGACAGGGAACACCGGGGAGCTGTTTTTT.

As for this clone: Other DNA sequences of this sample code for an identical CDR3. V and J are TRBV6-5 and TRBJ1-6; 8 nucleotides match TRBD1. With V trimmed by 5 bases and J by 6 bases, 3 bases remained unmatched. The germline gives CDR1 MNHEY, CDR2 SVGAGI. This CDR3 spans 14 amino acids. In DNA form, the CDR3 reads TGTGCCAGCAGTCTTGGACAGGGTAATTCACCCCTCCACTTT. It codes for CASSLGQGNSPLHF.

The V and J genes are TRBV28 and TRBJ2-2; 13 bases agree with TRBD2. The CDR3 totals 15 residues. V was clipped by 10 bases and J by 6 bases; unmatched bases: 8. The germline CDR1 and CDR2 sequences are MDHEN and SYDVKM. CDR3 in DNA: TGTGCCACCCTCGCGGGACTAGCGGGGCCCGGGGAGCTGTTTTTT. It encodes CATLAGLAGPGELFF.

The rearrangement joins TRBV7-6 to TRBJ2-2, with TRBD1 matching 10 bases. This CDR3 has 15 residues. Germline trimming cut 5 bases from V and 5 bases from J; bases unmatched to any gene: 5. Germline CDR1 and CDR2: SGHVS and FNYEAQ. CDR3 sequence (DNA): TGTGCCAGCAGCCCGGGACAGGGGAATACCGGGGAGCTGTTTTTT. Protein: CASSPGQGNTGELFF. The variable domain in full, with the rest retrieved from reference TRBV7-6 and TRBJ2-2, is GAGVSQSPRYKVTKRGQDVALRCDPISGHVSLYWYRQALGQGPEFLTYFNYEAQQDKSGLPNDRFSAERPEGSISTLTIQRTEQRDSAMYRCASSPGQGNTGELFFGEGSRLTVL.

This sequence joins TRBV2 and TRBJ2-2; a possible D gene is TRBD1 (6 bases). The V end was cut by 7 bases, the J end by 4 bases, with 13 bases between. Germline CDR1 is SNHLY and CDR2 is FYNNEI. The CDR3 extends over 14 amino acids. CDR3 sequence (DNA): TGTGCCAGCACGATAGTAGGGGGCACCGGGGAGCTGTTTTTT. This translates into CASTIVGGTGELFF.

This chain links TRBV6-6 with TRBJ2-7; 9 positions agree with TRBD1. Germline V gene data show CDR1 as MNHNY and CDR2 as SVGAGI (reference sequence). This CDR3 spans 13 amino acids. V lost 4 bases and J lost 3; bases outside the gene matches: 1. The CDR3 sequence is CASSWTGVYEQYF. The CDR3 DNA reads TGTGCCAGCAGTTGGACAGGGGTCTACGAGCAGTACTTC.

V usage is TRBV7-2 and J usage is TRBJ1-6; the D gene is possibly TRBD1 (5 bases). This CDR3 contains 19 residues. Trimming pared 2 bases from V and 0 bases from J, leaving 17 bases between. Germline V gene data show CDR1 as SGHTA and CDR2 as FQGNSA. For the CDR3, the DNA is TGTGCCAGCAGCTTATTAAGGGGCAAACTAAGCTCCTATAATTCACCCCTCCACTTT. Protein: CASSLLRGKLSSYNSPLHF.